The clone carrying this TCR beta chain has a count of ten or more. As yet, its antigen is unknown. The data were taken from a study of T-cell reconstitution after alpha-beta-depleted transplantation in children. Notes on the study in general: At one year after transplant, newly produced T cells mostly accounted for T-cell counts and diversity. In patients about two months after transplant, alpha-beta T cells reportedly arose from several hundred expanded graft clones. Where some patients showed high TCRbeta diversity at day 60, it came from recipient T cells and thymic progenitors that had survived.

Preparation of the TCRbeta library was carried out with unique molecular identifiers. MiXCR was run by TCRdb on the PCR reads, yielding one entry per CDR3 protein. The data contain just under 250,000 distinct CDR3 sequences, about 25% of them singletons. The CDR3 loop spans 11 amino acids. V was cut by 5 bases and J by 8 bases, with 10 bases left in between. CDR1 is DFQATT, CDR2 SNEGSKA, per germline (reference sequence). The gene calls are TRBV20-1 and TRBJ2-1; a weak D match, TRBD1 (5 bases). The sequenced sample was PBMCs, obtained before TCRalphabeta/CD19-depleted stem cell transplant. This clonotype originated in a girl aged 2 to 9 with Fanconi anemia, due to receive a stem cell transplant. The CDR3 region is CSAPVQDEQFF. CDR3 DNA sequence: TGCAGTGCTCCCGTACAGGATGAGCAGTTCTTC.